This entry lists 3 T cell receptor beta chains sequenced from one sample in a study of cytomegalovirus exposure and HLA in healthy donors. With 60 Vbeta and 13 Jbeta primers, the PCR was carried out. Generated by immunoSEQ multiplex PCR, the TCRdb table keeps only in-frame clones and is missing some. The sample has 100,000 to 150,000 clones; less than 80% are singletons. The sample comprised PBMCs. The origin of the receptors is a woman aged 45-65 years in good health and CMV-seronegative.

A note on this clone: At one boundary the junction diverges from the germline segment, which might be a read error. V usage is TRBV7-9 and J usage is TRBJ2-5; 7 positions agree with TRBD1. Germline values: CDR1 SEHNR, CDR2 FQNEAQ (reference sequence). The CDR3 spans 14 residues. CDR3 amino acids: CSSSRETGLETQYF. The CDR3 bases are TGTTCCAGCAGTCGAGAGACAGGGCTGGAGACCCAGTACTTC.

The genes are TRBV4-3 and TRBJ2-1, with a possible D match to TRBD2 (5 bases). CDR1 is LGHNA, CDR2 YSLEER, per germline. The CDR3 is 13 residues long. The V end lost 0 bases, the J end lost 10 bases, and 10 bases lay between the germline ends. The CDR3 DNA reads TGCGCCAGCAGCCAAGATGGTCCGGGGGAGCAGTTCTTC. Translated, it gives CASSQDGPGEQFF.

The V and J genes are TRBV27 and TRBJ1-1; D is possibly TRBD1 (6 bases). The CDR3 covers 14 residues. Germline V gene lookup returns CDR1 MNHEY and CDR2 SMNVEV (reference sequence). The V gene lost 0 bases and the J gene lost 2 bases, with 7 bases spanning the gap. DNA for the CDR3: TGTGCCAGCAGTTTATCGGGGGCAAACACTGAAGCTTTCTTT. It yields the protein CASSLSGANTEAFF.